Listed below are T cell receptor beta chains from one sample, sequenced in a study of blood T cells in healthy people across ages. Each CDR3 protein gets one entry after TCRdb re-called the 5' RACE reads with MiXCR. The sample lists 800,000 to 950,000 distinct CDR3 sequences; around 48% were seen once. The specimen sequenced was blood. The source is a man under 40 in good health. Both conserved end residues are part of each CDR3. Each record gives: V gene, CDR3 protein.

V gene: TRBV29-1
CDR3 protein: CSTGLYTGELFF

V gene: TRBV12-3/TRBV12-4
CDR3 protein: CASSSTDGKNIQYF

V gene: TRBV30
CDR3 protein: CAWSVRSGYTEAFF

V gene: TRBV30
CDR3 protein: CAWSRTESPLHF

V gene: TRBV3-1
CDR3 protein: CTSSQGSGSEQFF

V gene: TRBV20-1
CDR3 protein: CSARKGLGESDTQYF

V gene: TRBV4-1
CDR3 protein: CASSQEPGNSNQPQHF

V gene: TRBV10-3
CDR3 protein: CAISEDSYNEQFF

V gene: TRBV4-1
CDR3 protein: CASSPDPLRPHTQYF

V gene: TRBV4-1
CDR3 protein: CASSHALRDIPLPGANVLTF

V gene: TRBV10-3
CDR3 protein: CAISELDGGPGNEQFF

V gene: TRBV29-1
CDR3 protein: CSVVGSGYAEQFF

V gene: TRBV6-5
CDR3 protein: CASGAGMETQYF

V gene: TRBV6-6
CDR3 protein: CASSDRGTGSYEQYF

V gene: TRBV5-1
CDR3 protein: CASSLSIEYVDGYTF

V gene: TRBV7-2
CDR3 protein: CASSVGGKETQYF

V gene: TRBV6-2/TRBV6-3
CDR3 protein: CASSYLYYGANVLTF

V gene: TRBV12-3/TRBV12-4
CDR3 protein: CASSLAGQGVSPLHF

V gene: TRBV12-3/TRBV12-4
CDR3 protein: CASSFTASGGDQYF

V gene: TRBV20-1
CDR3 protein: CSASWGTGGMDNEQFF

V gene: TRBV29-1
CDR3 protein: CSVGDSSETQYF

V gene: TRBV6-2/TRBV6-3
CDR3 protein: CASSSGTVFMNTEAFF

V gene: TRBV29-1
CDR3 protein: CNARGAAREKLFF

V gene: TRBV6-1
CDR3 protein: CASTQASGANVLTF

V gene: TRBV7-2
CDR3 protein: CASSLQGARGDTQYF

V gene: TRBV3-1
CDR3 protein: CASSPHWRETPYQETQYF

V gene: TRBV28
CDR3 protein: CASSVGGSETQYF

V gene: TRBV11-2
CDR3 protein: CASSPSKRGGVDTQYF

V gene: TRBV12-3/TRBV12-4
CDR3 protein: CASCYGRQGHNQPQHF

V gene: TRBV5-1
CDR3 protein: CASSRDSFETQYF

V gene: TRBV2
CDR3 protein: CASVRLANVLTF

V gene: TRBV7-9
CDR3 protein: CAVGPEAGTQYF

V gene: TRBV4-1
CDR3 protein: CASSLGTPTYEQYF

V gene: TRBV18
CDR3 protein: CASSPRDRGMDGYTF

V gene: TRBV12-3/TRBV12-4
CDR3 protein: CASGGDINNEAFF

V gene: TRBV20-1
CDR3 protein: CSAIGGTDTEAFF

V gene: TRBV6-1
CDR3 protein: CASSDVAGNIQYF

V gene: TRBV11-1
CDR3 protein: CASSLERTGKVETQFF

V gene: TRBV5-1
CDR3 protein: CASSLYGTGSFNERFF

V gene: TRBV4-2
CDR3 protein: CASSQDQAGSYNEQFF

V gene: TRBV4-1
CDR3 protein: CASSQYPGLGQETQYF

V gene: TRBV30
CDR3 protein: CAWSRGQGGVETQYF

V gene: TRBV7-9
CDR3 protein: CASSPEGQEGGKLFF

V gene: TRBV27
CDR3 protein: CASSASGPTRTEAFF

V gene: TRBV7-6
CDR3 protein: CASSSIESYGYTF

V gene: TRBV18
CDR3 protein: CASSPSQGAPYEQYF

V gene: TRBV5-1
CDR3 protein: CASSLMTREETQYF

V gene: TRBV12-3/TRBV12-4
CDR3 protein: CASSLTARDGYTF

V gene: TRBV13
CDR3 protein: CASSLRGAPLEQYF

V gene: TRBV5-1
CDR3 protein: CASSYWDRNSPLHF

V gene: TRBV3-1
CDR3 protein: CASSPISGGSGNIQYF

V gene: TRBV7-2
CDR3 protein: CASSSRDRGYEQFF

V gene: TRBV10-3
CDR3 protein: CAITPTGVNEQYF